The rows below give T cell receptor beta chains drawn from one sample of a study of blood T cell repertoires in COVID-19. Sequencing used immunoSEQ multiplex PCR; TCRdb keeps in-frame clones, though not all of them. There are 150,000 to 200,000 clones in the sample; around 84% occur only once, and around 15% lies in the top ten. Sequencing input: peripheral blood. The receptors come from a woman in her seventies with COVID-19, enrolled during active disease. Each CDR3 is given with its conserved first and last residue. D genes are given only for firm matches. Clone size appears in some rows only: once, few, many, or a class for an expanded clone.

D gene	V gene	CDR3 length	clone size	J gene	CDR3 protein	CDR3 DNA
-	TRBV10-3	14	few	TRBJ2-3	CAISEKGRTDTQYF	TGTGCCATCAGTGAAAAGGGGCGAACAGATACGCAGTATTTT
-	TRBV2	17	-	TRBJ2-3	CASSDQFFRPSTDTQYF	TGTGCCAGCAGCGACCAATTTTTCAGGCCCTCGACAGATACGCAGTATTTT
-	TRBV5-6	13	-	TRBJ1-1	CASSLRQELEAFF	TGTGCCAGCAGCCTTAGACAGGAGCTCGAAGCTTTCTTT
TRBD1	TRBV11-2	15	few	TRBJ1-2	CASSFRGGAGYGYTF	TGTGCCAGCAGCTTTAGAGGGGGCGCGGGCTATGGCTACACCTTC
TRBD1	TRBV5-1	16	-	TRBJ1-5	CASSPGTGNSNQPQHF	TGCGCCAGCAGCCCGGGGACAGGCAATAGCAATCAGCCCCAGCATTTT
TRBD1	TRBV29-1	12	-	TRBJ2-1	CSVRQGMNEQFF	TGCAGCGTGCGACAGGGGATGAATGAGCAGTTCTTC
-	TRBV28	16	-	TRBJ1-5	CASRLFQGSSNQPQHF	TGTGCCAGCAGACTTTTCCAGGGAAGTAGCAATCAGCCCCAGCATTTT
TRBD2	TRBV27	15	-	TRBJ2-7	CASSLTSGRSYEQYF	TGTGCCAGCAGTTTAACTAGCGGGAGGTCCTACGAGCAGTACTTC
-	TRBV9	15	-	TRBJ2-2	CASSQLTGTTGELFF	TGTGCCAGCAGCCAACTAACAGGGACCACCGGGGAGCTGTTTTTT
-	TRBV30	17	few	TRBJ1-2	CAWSPLQGTPSNYGYTF	TGTGCCTGGTCGCCGTTACAGGGCACCCCTTCTAACTATGGCTACACCTTC
-	TRBV28	14	-	TRBJ1-3	CASSLTESGNTIYF	TGTGCCAGCAGCTTGACAGAATCTGGAAACACCATATATTTT
TRBD1	TRBV28	13	-	TRBJ1-1	CAGRQGMNTEAFF	TGTGCCGGCAGACAGGGTATGAACACTGAAGCTTTCTTT
TRBD1	TRBV5-1	15	-	TRBJ1-1	CASRGDRGRNTEAFF	TGCGCCAGCAGGGGGGACAGGGGTAGGAACACTGAAGCTTTCTTT
-	TRBV28	15	-	TRBJ1-5	CASSYPESSNQPQHF	TGTGCCAGCAGTTACCCCGAGAGCAGCAATCAGCCCCAGCATTTT
-	TRBV5-1	15	once	TRBJ1-1	CASSLDGQRDTEAFF	TGCGCCAGCAGCTTGGATGGGCAGAGAGACACTGAAGCTTTCTTT
TRBD1	TRBV3-1/TRBV3-2	14	-	TRBJ1-1	CASSPWTGETEAFF	TGTGCCAGCAGCCCTTGGACAGGGGAGACTGAAGCTTTCTTT
-	TRBV5-6	15	few	TRBJ1-6	CASSPQNSYNSPLHF	TGTGCCAGCAGCCCACAGAACTCCTATAATTCACCCCTCCACTTT
-	TRBV6-6	14	-	TRBJ1-1	CASSQYPTGTEAFF	TGTGCCAGCAGTCAATACCCCACGGGCACTGAAGCTTTCTTT
-	TRBV6-2/TRBV6-3	17	-	TRBJ2-2	CASSYRDTNSNTGELFF	TGTGCCAGCAGTTACAGGGACACCAATTCGAACACCGGGGAGCTGTTTTTT
TRBD1	TRBV28	15	-	TRBJ1-5	CASSLGDRGIQPQHF	TGTGCCAGCAGTTTGGGGGACAGGGGGATTCAGCCCCAGCATTTT
TRBD1	TRBV5-1	15	-	TRBJ2-2	CASSQGQGAFGELFF	TGCGCCAGCAGCCAGGGACAGGGGGCTTTCGGGGAGCTGTTTTTT
-	TRBV11-3	12	-	TRBJ2-3	CASSGDRRTQYF	TGTGCCAGCTCGGGGGACCGGCGTACGCAGTATTTT
-	TRBV7-3	13	-	TRBJ1-1	CASSQLRGTEAFF	TGTGCCAGCAGCCAACTTAGGGGGACTGAAGCTTTCTTT
-	TRBV2	16	once	TRBJ1-5	CASSEFGLYSNQPQHF	TGTGCCAGCAGTGAATTTGGGCTCTATAGCAATCAGCCCCAGCATTTT
TRBD2	TRBV5-5	16	-	TRBJ2-1	CASSLMSTSGNSEQFF	TGTGCCAGCAGCTTGATGTCGACTAGCGGGAATTCTGAGCAGTTCTTC
-	TRBV3-1/TRBV3-2	15	-	TRBJ2-1	CASGPRWGVTDEQFF	TGTGCCAGCGGGCCACGCTGGGGGGTTACCGATGAGCAGTTCTTC
TRBD1	TRBV6-6	15	few	TRBJ1-4	CASSYYKGQMGKLFF	TGTGCCAGCAGTTACTATAAGGGACAGATGGGAAAACTGTTTTTT
TRBD1	TRBV5-1	15	-	TRBJ2-1	CASSTGTGVYNEQFF	TGCGCCAGCAGCACCGGGACAGGGGTCTACAATGAGCAGTTCTTC
-	TRBV5-4	15	-	TRBJ1-1	CASSLEWAKNTEAFF	TGTGCCAGCAGCTTGGAATGGGCCAAGAACACTGAAGCTTTCTTT
TRBD1	TRBV5-5	14	-	TRBJ1-2	CASSPRQGAGGYTF	TGTGCCAGCAGCCCGAGACAGGGAGCAGGGGGCTACACCTTC
TRBD1	TRBV28	15	-	TRBJ1-4	CASSLTFTGGEKLFF	TGTGCCAGCAGTTTGACTTTCACAGGGGGCGAAAAACTGTTTTTT
-	TRBV7-9	12	-	TRBJ1-1	CASSPARAEAFF	TGTGCCAGCAGCCCCGCCAGGGCTGAAGCTTTCTTT
-	TRBV5-1	15	-	TRBJ2-7	CASSLKSYLSYEQYF	TGCGCCAGCAGCTTGAAGTCCTACCTATCCTACGAGCAGTACTTC
TRBD1	TRBV6-5	13	-	TRBJ1-6	CATLRDRLSPLHF	TGTGCTACACTCCGGGACAGGTTATCACCCCTCCACTTT
TRBD1	TRBV29-1	15	-	TRBJ1-1	CSVIRGRNMNTEAFF	TGCAGCGTGATCAGGGGGCGAAACATGAACACTGAAGCTTTCTTT
-	TRBV29-1	12	-	TRBJ2-4	CSVQGAKNIQYF	TGCAGCGTACAGGGAGCCAAAAACATTCAGTACTTC
TRBD2	TRBV5-1	15	-	TRBJ2-2	CASSPPGLIPSELFF	TGCGCCAGCAGCCCTCCGGGACTAATTCCCTCGGAGCTGTTTTTT
-	TRBV7-2	16	-	TRBJ1-5	CASSLWVGGANQPQHF	TGTGCCAGCAGCTTATGGGTCGGAGGGGCAAATCAGCCCCAGCATTTT
TRBD1	TRBV5-6	15	-	TRBJ2-3	CASSTLGTVRNTQYF	TGTGCCAGCAGCACCCTCGGGACAGTGAGAAATACGCAGTATTTT
TRBD1	TRBV18	15	few	TRBJ1-5	CASSRQGRIGQPQHF	TGTGCCAGCTCACGACAGGGGCGCATAGGCCAGCCCCAGCATTTT
TRBD1	TRBV11-3	15	few	TRBJ1-5	CASSPGGTGREPQHF	TGTGCCAGCAGCCCTGGGGGGACAGGTAGGGAGCCCCAGCATTTT
TRBD1	TRBV24-1	16	-	TRBJ2-7	CATSDYRGRGSYEQYF	TGTGCCACCAGTGATTACAGGGGCCGCGGTTCCTACGAGCAGTACTTC
-	TRBV12-5	14	-	TRBJ1-2	CASGLGRGMSGYTF	TGTGCTAGTGGTTTGGGCAGGGGAATGAGTGGCTACACCTTC
TRBD1	TRBV19	14	-	TRBJ1-3	CASSSQGLGNTIYF	TGTGCCAGTAGTTCACAGGGGCTTGGAAACACCATATATTTT
TRBD1	TRBV27	15	-	TRBJ1-5	CASSPGTGGDQPQHF	TGTGCCAGCAGTCCGGGGACAGGGGGAGATCAGCCCCAGCATTTT
TRBD2	TRBV28	17	-	TRBJ2-3	CASSLLDPGGLGDTQYF	TGTGCCAGCAGCCTACTGGACCCGGGGGGGCTGGGGGATACGCAGTATTTT
TRBD1	TRBV2	14	-	TRBJ1-2	CASSPGTGGYGYTF	TGTGCCAGCAGTCCCGGGACAGGGGGCTATGGCTACACCTTC
-	TRBV5-5	15	-	TRBJ2-6	CASSLGVARANVLTF	TGTGCCAGCAGCTTAGGGGTTGCTAGGGCCAACGTCCTGACTTTC
-	TRBV28	15	-	TRBJ1-5	CASSGTDRGNQPQHF	TGTGCCAGCAGCGGTACGGACAGAGGCAATCAGCCCCAGCATTTT
TRBD1	TRBV27	15	-	TRBJ1-2	CASSLWGQGARGYTF	TGTGCCAGCAGTTTATGGGGACAGGGGGCTCGCGGCTACACCTTC
-	TRBV28	12	-	TRBJ1-1	CASSFRVGQAFF	TGTGCCAGCAGTTTCCGCGTGGGGCAGGCTTTCTTT
TRBD1	TRBV19	13	once	TRBJ2-5	CASRDRGSETQYF	TGTGCCAGTCGGGACAGGGGTTCGGAGACCCAGTACTTC
TRBD2	TRBV5-1	17	few	TRBJ2-1	CASSLNGLAGAYNEQFF	TGCGCCAGCAGCTTGAACGGGCTAGCGGGAGCCTACAATGAGCAGTTCTTC
TRBD1	TRBV11-2	15	-	TRBJ1-1	CASSSGTGLNTEAFF	TGTGCCAGCAGCTCCGGGACAGGTTTGAACACTGAAGCTTTCTTT
TRBD1	TRBV24-1	15	-	TRBJ1-5	CATSEAGQGHQPQHF	TGTGCCACCAGTGAGGCGGGACAGGGGCATCAGCCCCAGCATTTT
-	TRBV29-1	14	-	TRBJ2-7	CSVVGRGSKYEQYF	TGCAGCGTGGTTGGTCGGGGTTCTAAGTACGAGCAGTACTTC
-	TRBV28	14	few	TRBJ2-1	CASSPTSRSNEQFF	TGTGCCAGCAGTCCTACGTCTCGGTCCAATGAGCAGTTCTTC
-	TRBV19	11	-	TRBJ2-5	CASSTAETQYF	TGTGCCAGTAGTACCGCGGAGACCCAGTACTTC
-	TRBV4-2	17	-	TRBJ1-6	CASSQGFRQGHNSPLHF	TGTGCCAGCAGCCAAGGCTTTCGGCAGGGCCATAATTCACCCCTCCACTTT